This T cell receptor beta chain was sequenced for a study of blood T cell repertoires in COVID-19. The overall study: Acute-phase and convalescent COVID-19 samples originated in the United States, Italy and Spain.

Original analysis: Estimated nucleated cell counts came from reference gene primer amplification. Sequencing used immunoSEQ multiplex PCR; TCRdb keeps in-frame clones, though not all of them. V and J calls and clone size are copied from that table; D and trimming were computed from the DNA. Here the sample spans 70,000 to 85,000 clones, about 91% being singletons. The CDR3 loop spans 15 amino acids. With 7 bases clipped from V and 3 bases from J, the junction kept 11 bases outside the gene matches. Looked up from germline, CDR1 is LGHDT and CDR2 is YNNKEL (reference sequence). This sequence was found in a woman in her sixties or seventies with active COVID-19. Sequenced sample: peripheral blood. The chain links TRBV3-1 (or the pseudogene TRBV3-2) to TRBJ1-1; 7 bases are shared with TRBD1. The CDR3 here is CASTETGRGDTEAFF. In DNA form, the CDR3 reads TGTGCCAGCACCGAGACAGGGCGTGGGGACACTGAAGCTTTCTTT.